These 26 T cell receptor beta chains were all obtained from the same sample, sequenced in a study of multiple sclerosis patients with progressive multifocal leukoencephalopathy. Method: immunoSEQ multiplex PCR; TCRdb's copy keeps in-frame clones and lacks some. The table includes 25,000 to 30,000 clones, around 89% detected once. Time point given: approximately twelve months of natalizumab therapy. Sequences were derived from PBMCs, sampled from a patient treated with natalizumab. Every receptor here comes from a human donor with multiple sclerosis.

Comment on this clone: This sample includes further DNA sequences coding for the same CDR3. The V gene is TRBV7-2, the J gene TRBJ2-5; D is unclear. Between the trimmed V and J ends, which lost 0 bases and 4 bases, there was a span of 18 bases. The CDR3 spans 17 residues. Germline assignment: CDR1 SGHTA and CDR2 FQGNSA. This CDR3 is CASSLAPARGWGETQYF. The CDR3 nucleotides are TGTGCCAGCAGCTTAGCGCCGGCTAGAGGTTGGGGAGAGACCCAGTACTTC.

The CDR3 nucleotides are TGTGCCAGCAGTCTCCCCCGACAGGGGGTGAACACTGAAGCTTTCTTT. Its protein is CASSLPRQGVNTEAFF. The rearrangement uses TRBV28 and TRBJ1-1; the match to TRBD1 covers 9 bases. This CDR3 region has 16 residues. The trim removed 5 bases at V and 0 bases at J, leaving 7 bases unmatched. The germline CDR1 and CDR2 sequences are MDHEN and SYDVKM. Complete variable domain (other parts from reference TRBV28 and TRBJ1-1): DVKVTQSSRYLVKRTGEKVFLECVQDMDHENMFWYRQDPGLGLRLIYFSYDVKMKEKGDIPEGYSVSREKKERFSLILESASTNQTSMYLCASSLPRQGVNTEAFFGQGTRLTVV.

The CDR3 DNA sequence: TGTGCCAGTCACCTGGCATTTAATTCACCCCTCCACTTT. Its protein product is CASHLAFNSPLHF. V and J are TRBV19 and TRBJ1-6; D is undetermined. The CDR3 length is 13 residues. The V gene's germline CDR1 is LNHDA and CDR2 SQIVND (reference sequence). V lost 8 bases to trimming and J lost 6 bases, with 11 bases between them.

The chain carries TRBV15 and TRBJ1-1, with 9 bases fitting TRBD1. V gave up 3 bases and J gave up 5 bases; unmatched junction bases: 7. This CDR3 contains 15 residues. The germline V gene has CDR1 LNHNV and CDR2 YYDKDF (reference sequence). The CDR3 nucleotides read TGTGCCACCAGCAGCCGGACAGGGGAAAGGACTGAAGCTTTCTTT. Translating gives CATSSRTGERTEAFF.

The chain couples TRBV2 to TRBJ2-2, with D uncertain. CDR3 length equals 14 residues. V was cut by 3 bases and J by 6 bases, with 11 bases left in between. Germline lookup yields CDR1 SNHLY and CDR2 FYNNEI. The CDR3 loop reads CASSDRLKAGELFF. In DNA form, the CDR3 reads TGTGCCAGCAGTGACAGGTTGAAGGCCGGGGAGCTGTTTTTT.

This chain connects TRBV20-1 to TRBJ1-2; D might be TRBD1 (5 bases). This CDR3 has 11 residues. Germline V gene data show CDR1 as DFQATT and CDR2 as SNEGSKA (reference sequence). V was trimmed by 5 bases and J by 6 bases, leaving 10 bases between them. The CDR3 DNA sequence: TGCAGTGCTCCGCGGGACGATGGCTACACCTTC. Translation gives CSAPRDDGYTF.

The chain employs TRBV28 and TRBJ1-2, with a tentative D call TRBD1 (5 bases). The V gene lost 0 bases and the J gene lost 1 base, with 9 bases spanning the gap. The germline V gene has CDR1 MDHEN and CDR2 SYDVKM. The CDR3 has 15 residues. The DNA of the CDR3 is TGTGCCAGCAGTTTATGGACAGTCCTTAACTATGGCTACACCTTC. Amino acid sequence: CASSLWTVLNYGYTF.

V is TRBV14 and J is TRBJ2-1, with D hard to call. V was cut by 3 bases and J by 4 bases, with 13 bases left in between. Germline values: CDR1 SGHDN, CDR2 FVKESK. The CDR3 runs to 15 residues. CDR3: CASSHGFGPYNEQFF. The CDR3, as DNA: TGTGCCAGCAGCCATGGTTTCGGGCCTTACAATGAGCAGTTCTTC.

This chain links TRBV5-1 with TRBJ2-1, with 9 bases matching TRBD1. CDR3 length equals 16 residues. V lost 3 bases to trimming and J lost 9 bases; unmatched junction nucleotides: 13. Germline CDR1 is SGHRS and CDR2 is YFSETQ. The CDR3 coding sequence is TGCGCCAGCAGCTCGGATCCGGGACAGGGAAGGAGTGAGCAGTTCTTC. It yields the protein CASSSDPGQGRSEQFF.

The chain employs TRBV27 and TRBJ1-1, with no clear D. V shed 0 bases and J shed 4 bases, with 6 bases lying between them. The CDR3 contains 13 residues. Germline-derived CDR1 and CDR2 are MNHEY and SMNVEV (reference sequence). CDR3 coding DNA: TGTGCCAGCAGTTTATCGTTGGGCACTGAAGCTTTCTTT. Protein: CASSLSLGTEAFF.

This sequence joins TRBV2 and TRBJ2-5, with 12 positions matching TRBD2. The CDR3 length is 19 residues. The ends lost 5 bases at V and 2 bases at J; junction bases unmatched: 15. Germline V gene data show CDR1 as SNHLY and CDR2 as FYNNEI. The CDR3 loop reads CASSPPLLAGGMGQETQYF. CDR3 DNA: TGTGCCAGCAGTCCACCCCTACTAGCGGGGGGAATGGGACAAGAGACCCAGTACTTC.

The CDR3 nucleotides are TGTGCCAGCAGGGCCCTTAGGAGCGGGGGGACCGGGGAGCTGTTTTTT. Residues: CASRALRSGGTGELFF. The V and J genes are TRBV2 and TRBJ2-2; 9 bases map to TRBD2. J lost 5 bases, V lost 6 bases, and 10 bases had no gene match. Germline lookup yields CDR1 SNHLY and CDR2 FYNNEI. This CDR3 spans 16 amino acids.

The V gene is TRBV2, the J gene TRBJ2-2; D remains ambiguous. Germline CDR1 is SNHLY and CDR2 is FYNNEI. This CDR3 contains 15 residues. The V and J ends lost 4 bases and 5 bases respectively, with 14 bases between them. CDR3 in amino acids: CASSGSRVMTGELFF. DNA of the CDR3: TGTGCCAGCAGTGGTAGCCGGGTAATGACCGGGGAGCTGTTTTTT.

This clone was seen a single time. The chain is built from TRBV5-4 and TRBJ1-2; D call uncertain. The V end was cut by 1 base, the J end by 4 bases, with 8 bases between. This CDR3 is 13 amino acids long. CDR1 is SGHNT and CDR2 is YYREEE in the germline V gene (reference sequence). The CDR3 nucleotides read TGTGCCAGCAGCTTGCAGTACCTCTATGGCTACACCTTC. Protein sequence: CASSLQYLYGYTF.

This chain links TRBV19 with TRBJ1-3; 7 nucleotides line up with TRBD1. This CDR3 has 16 residues. Germline V gene data show CDR1 as LNHDA and CDR2 as SQIVND (reference sequence). After removal of 4 bases from V and 0 bases from J, the junction contained 6 bases not matched to a gene. The CDR3 coding sequence is TGTGCCAGTAGTAGGGGACAGTCCGTCTCTGGAAACACCATATATTTT. The encoded protein is CASSRGQSVSGNTIYF.

This clone was seen more than once but under ten times. The chain recombines TRBV28 with TRBJ2-7; TRBD1 aligns across 7 bases. Germline values: CDR1 MDHEN, CDR2 SYDVKM. This CDR3 region has 14 residues. Unmatched junction bases numbered 8, after V lost 6 bases and J lost 3 bases. As DNA, the CDR3 is TGTGCCAGCAGACAGGGACAGCCGCTCTACGAGCAGTACTTC. Translated, it gives CASRQGQPLYEQYF.

J is TRBJ2-3 and V is TRBV14, with TRBD2 matching 7 bases. The CDR3 runs 15 residues. Germline V lookup: CDR1 SGHDN, CDR2 FVKESK. V lost 5 bases, J lost 0 bases, and 5 bases stayed unmatched. CDR3 region: CASSKQLASTDTQYF. CDR3 nucleotide sequence: TGTGCCAGCAGCAAGCAACTAGCGAGCACAGATACGCAGTATTTT.

J is TRBJ2-1 and V is TRBV5-4, with D possibly being TRBD1 or TRBD2 (5 bases each). The ends were cut back, 0 bases at V and 9 bases at J, with 13 bases in the middle. This CDR3 spans 14 amino acids. CDR1 is SGHNT and CDR2 is YYREEE in the germline V gene (reference sequence). This CDR3 reads CASSLGGDRSEQFF. CDR3 nucleotides: TGTGCCAGCAGCTTGGGAGGGGATAGAAGTGAGCAGTTCTTC.

The rearrangement uses TRBV5-1 and TRBJ2-7; no firm D call. There are 13 residues in the CDR3. V lost 4 bases to trimming and J lost 0 bases, with 8 bases between them. Per germline, CDR1 SGHRS and CDR2 YFSETQ. CDR3 sequence: CASSTGHSYEQYF. The CDR3 bases are TGCGCCAGCAGCACGGGTCACTCCTACGAGCAGTACTTC.

The chain joins TRBV18 to TRBJ2-2; D is ambiguous. Trimming took off 4 bases at V and 6 bases at J, with 12 bases between the two ends. This CDR3 comprises 14 residues. The germline V gene encodes CDR1 KGHSH and CDR2 LQKENI. DNA of the CDR3: TGTGCCAGCTCACAGGGAACCAATGCCGGGGAGCTGTTTTTT. It codes for CASSQGTNAGELFF.

This rearrangement joins TRBV6-5 to TRBJ1-2; D not certain. V lost 8 bases to trimming and J lost 0 bases, with 10 bases between them. The CDR3 has 13 amino acids. Germline V lookup: CDR1 MNHEY, CDR2 SVGAGI. Here the CDR3 reads CASGPAPNYGYTF. The CDR3 nucleotides are TGTGCCAGCGGCCCGGCACCTAACTATGGCTACACCTTC.

The CDR3 loop is CASSLVGDQPQHF. The CDR3 bases are TGCGCCAGCAGCTTGGTGGGGGACCAGCCCCAGCATTTT. V gene TRBV5-1 combines with J gene TRBJ1-5, with D maybe TRBD1 (5 bases). Germline lookup yields CDR1 SGHRS and CDR2 YFSETQ. Trimming removed 0 bases from V and 7 bases from J, with 8 bases in between. CDR3 length: 13 amino acids.

The chain combines TRBV15 with TRBJ2-5, with D hard to call. From germline, CDR1 is LNHNV and CDR2 YYDKDF (reference sequence). V was pared by 1 base and J by 2 bases, with 8 bases between. This CDR3 region has 14 residues. The chain's CDR3 is CATSRGTRQETQYF. CDR3 nucleotide sequence: TGTGCCACCAGCAGAGGAACCAGACAAGAGACCCAGTACTTC.

CDR3 bases: TGTGCCAGCAGCTTACGAGGGACGAACACCGGGGAGCTGTTTTTT. Protein product: CASSLRGTNTGELFF. This chain links TRBV11-3 with TRBJ2-2, with a possible D match to TRBD2 (5 bases). The CDR3 has 15 residues. Germline V gene data show CDR1 as SGHNT and CDR2 as YENEEA. V lost 2 bases and J lost 0, with 7 bases in between.

The chain joins TRBV7-6 to TRBJ2-7; 13 bases match TRBD2. Germline V gene lookup returns CDR1 SGHVS and CDR2 FNYEAQ. With 5 bases clipped from V and 2 bases from J, the junction kept 3 bases outside the gene matches. The CDR3 sequence is 15 residues long. CDR3 sequence (DNA): TGTGCCAGCAGCGCTACTAGCGGGGGGGCCTACGAGCAGTACTTC. Its translation: CASSATSGGAYEQYF. The whole variable domain, filled in from reference TRBV7-6 and TRBJ2-7, reads GAGVSQSPRYKVTKRGQDVALRCDPISGHVSLYWYRQALGQGPEFLTYFNYEAQQDKSGLPNDRFSAERPEGSISTLTIQRTEQRDSAMYRCASSATSGGAYEQYFGPGTRLTVT.

The chain carries TRBV2 and TRBJ1-4, with 8 bases aligning to TRBD1. J lost 8 bases, V lost 6 bases, and 5 bases had no gene match. The CDR3 has 13 amino acids. CDR1 SNHLY and CDR2 FYNNEI come from the germline V gene. CDR3 in DNA: TGTGCCAGCAGCTTGGACAGGGACGAAAAACTGTTTTTT. Protein sequence: CASSLDRDEKLFF. Full variable domain (rest looked up from reference TRBV2 and TRBJ1-4): EPEVTQTPSHQVTQMGQEVILRCVPISNHLYFYWYRQILGQKVEFLVSFYNNEISEKSEIFDDQFSVERPDGSNFTLKIRSTKLEDSAMYFCASSLDRDEKLFFGSGTQLSVL.